This T cell receptor beta chain was sequenced during a study of blood T cell repertoires in COVID-19. As for the study in general: The study drew acute and convalescent COVID-19 samples from the United States, Italy and Spain. T cells, B-cell-depleted T cells, or PBMCs supplied cDNA or gDNA.

The germline gives CDR1 LGHNA, CDR2 YSLEER. This CDR3 region has 17 residues. V was trimmed by 0 bases and J by 2 bases, leaving 17 bases between them. In the original analysis: Amplified reference gene primers provided the basis for estimating nucleated cell counts. Generated by immunoSEQ multiplex PCR, the TCRdb table keeps only in-frame clones and is missing some. The V and J calls and clone size come from that table; D and trimming were worked out from the DNA. The sample consists of around 200,000 clones, 80% to 85% of them appearing once. The V and J genes are TRBV4-3 and TRBJ2-7; D perhaps matches TRBD1 (5 bases). Sequences were obtained from peripheral blood. The receptor was isolated from a human donor in a cohort sampled during active COVID-19. The CDR3 nucleotides are TGCGCCAGCAGCCAAGACTTCAGGGCAGGGTCTCCCTACGAGCAGTACTTC. Encoded protein: CASSQDFRAGSPYEQYF.